This T cell receptor beta chain emerged from a study of T cell repertoires in cytomegalovirus infection. Study context: Recently identified HLA-C-restricted and well-studied HLA-B-restricted CMV epitopes were used. Regarding the study as a whole: HLA-C-restricted CMV-specific TCR beta clonotypes were dominant in the ex vivo response.

This clonotype was detected many times. Its antigen is unknown. TCRdb re-derived calls from the reads in MiXCR, one entry per CDR3 protein. The sample holds 300,000 to 400,000 distinct CDR3 sequences; 25% are singletons and the top ten take more than 10%. Trimming removed 2 bases at V and 11 bases at J, with 19 bases between. Germline CDR1 reads SGHVS; CDR2 reads FQNEAQ. The length of the CDR3 is 16 residues. This TCR was sampled from a human donor in good health (CMV status not recorded). Some clones in this sample may be carry-over from other donors' samples. The rearrangement joins TRBV7-8 to TRBJ1-6; weak D call: TRBD1 (5 bases). The sequences come from cultured PBMCs, collected from culture after CMV antigen stimulation. The CDR3 loop reads CASSLRSQGDLAPLHF. The CDR3 region has the DNA TGTGCCAGCAGCTTACGCTCGCAGGGAGATTTGGCACCCCTCCACTTT.